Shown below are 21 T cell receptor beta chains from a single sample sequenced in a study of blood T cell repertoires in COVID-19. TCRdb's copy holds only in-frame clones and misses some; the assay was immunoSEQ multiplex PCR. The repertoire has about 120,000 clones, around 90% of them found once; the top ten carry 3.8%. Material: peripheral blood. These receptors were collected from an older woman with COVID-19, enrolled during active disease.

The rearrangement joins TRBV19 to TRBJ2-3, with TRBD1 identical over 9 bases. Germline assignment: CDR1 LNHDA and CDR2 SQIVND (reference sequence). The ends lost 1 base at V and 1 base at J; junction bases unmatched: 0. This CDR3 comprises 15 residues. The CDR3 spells CASSIGTGGTDTQYF. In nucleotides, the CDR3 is TGTGCCAGTAGTATAGGGACAGGGGGCACAGATACGCAGTATTTT. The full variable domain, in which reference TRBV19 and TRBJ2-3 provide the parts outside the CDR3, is DGGITQSPKYLFRKEGQNVTLSCEQNLNHDAMYWYRQDPGQGLRLIYYSQIVNDFQKGDIAEGYSVSREKKESFPLTVTSAQKNPTAFYLCASSIGTGGTDTQYFGPGTRLTVL.

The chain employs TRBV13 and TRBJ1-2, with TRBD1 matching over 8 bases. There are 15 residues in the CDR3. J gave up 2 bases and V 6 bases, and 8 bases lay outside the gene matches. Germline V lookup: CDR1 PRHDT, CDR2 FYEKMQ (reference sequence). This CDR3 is CASSSGYRGNYGYTF. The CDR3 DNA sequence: TGTGCCAGCAGTTCGGGGTACAGGGGGAACTATGGCTACACCTTC.

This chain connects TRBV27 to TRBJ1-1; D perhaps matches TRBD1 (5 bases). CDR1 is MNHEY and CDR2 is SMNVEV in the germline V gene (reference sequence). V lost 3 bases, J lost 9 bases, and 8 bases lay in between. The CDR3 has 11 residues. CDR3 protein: CASSFRGKAFF. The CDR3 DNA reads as TGTGCCAGCAGTTTTAGGGGTAAAGCTTTCTTT.

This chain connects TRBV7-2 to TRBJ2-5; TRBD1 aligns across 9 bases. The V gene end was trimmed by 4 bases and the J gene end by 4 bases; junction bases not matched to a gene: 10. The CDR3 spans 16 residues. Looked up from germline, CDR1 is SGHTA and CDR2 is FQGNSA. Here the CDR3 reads CASSSGGTGFPETQYF. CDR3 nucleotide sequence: TGTGCCAGCAGCTCAGGGGGGACAGGGTTCCCAGAGACCCAGTACTTC.

Here the CDR3 reads CASSVGGTVETQYF. CDR3 coding DNA: TGTGCCAGCAGCGTAGGGGGGACAGTAGAGACCCAGTACTTC. V usage is TRBV9 and J usage is TRBJ2-5; TRBD1 matches at 7 bases. V lost 0 bases to trimming and J lost 4 bases; unmatched junction nucleotides: 3. Germline assignment: CDR1 SGDLS and CDR2 YYNGEE. This CDR3 comprises 14 residues.

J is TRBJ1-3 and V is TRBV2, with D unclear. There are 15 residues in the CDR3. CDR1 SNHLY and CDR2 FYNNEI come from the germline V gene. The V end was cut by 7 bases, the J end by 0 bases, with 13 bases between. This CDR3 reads CASKIEHNSGNTIYF. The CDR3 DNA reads TGTGCCAGCAAAATTGAACATAACTCTGGAAACACCATATATTTT.

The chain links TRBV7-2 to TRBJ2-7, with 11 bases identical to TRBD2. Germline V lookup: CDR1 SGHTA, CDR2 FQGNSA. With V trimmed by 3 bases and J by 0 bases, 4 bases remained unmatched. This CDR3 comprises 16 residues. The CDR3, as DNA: TGTGCCAGCAGCTTTAGCGGGGGGGTTATCTCCTACGAGCAGTACTTC. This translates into CASSFSGGVISYEQYF. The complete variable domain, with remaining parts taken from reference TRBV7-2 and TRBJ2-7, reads GAGVSQSPSNKVTEKGKDVELRCDPISGHTALYWYRQSLGQGLEFLIYFQGNSAPDKSGLPSDRFSAERTGGSVSTLTIQRTQQEDSAVYLCASSFSGGVISYEQYFGPGTRLTVT.

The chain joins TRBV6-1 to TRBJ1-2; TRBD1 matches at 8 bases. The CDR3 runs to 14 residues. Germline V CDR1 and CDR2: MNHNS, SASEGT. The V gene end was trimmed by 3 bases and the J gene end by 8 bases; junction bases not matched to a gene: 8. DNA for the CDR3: TGTGCCAGCAGTGAGGTCCGCAGGGGGCAAGGCTACACCTTC. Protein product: CASSEVRRGQGYTF.

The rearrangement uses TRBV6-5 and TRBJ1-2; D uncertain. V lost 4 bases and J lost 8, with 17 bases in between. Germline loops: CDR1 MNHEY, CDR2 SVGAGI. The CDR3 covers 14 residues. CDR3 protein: CASSSGFQGGGYTF. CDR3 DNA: TGTGCCAGCAGTTCCGGGTTTCAAGGAGGAGGCTACACCTTC.

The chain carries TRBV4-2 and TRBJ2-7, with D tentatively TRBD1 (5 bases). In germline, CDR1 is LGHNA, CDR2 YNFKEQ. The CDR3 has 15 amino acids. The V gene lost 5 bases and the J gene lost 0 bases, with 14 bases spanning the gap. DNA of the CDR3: TGTGCCAGCAGCTCCCCGGACAAGAGCTCCTACGAGCAGTACTTC. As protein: CASSSPDKSSYEQYF.

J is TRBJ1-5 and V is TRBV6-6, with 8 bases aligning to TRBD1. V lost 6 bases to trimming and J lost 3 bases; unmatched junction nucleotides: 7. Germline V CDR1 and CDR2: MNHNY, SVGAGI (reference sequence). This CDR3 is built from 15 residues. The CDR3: CASRSGTGYNQPQHF. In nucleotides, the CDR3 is TGTGCCAGCAGATCCGGGACAGGATACAATCAGCCCCAGCATTTT.

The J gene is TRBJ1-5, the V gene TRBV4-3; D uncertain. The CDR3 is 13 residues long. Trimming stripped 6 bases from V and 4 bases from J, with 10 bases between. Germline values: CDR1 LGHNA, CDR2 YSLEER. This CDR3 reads CASSYSYNQPQHF. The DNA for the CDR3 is TGCGCCAGCAGTTACAGCTATAATCAGCCCCAGCATTTT.

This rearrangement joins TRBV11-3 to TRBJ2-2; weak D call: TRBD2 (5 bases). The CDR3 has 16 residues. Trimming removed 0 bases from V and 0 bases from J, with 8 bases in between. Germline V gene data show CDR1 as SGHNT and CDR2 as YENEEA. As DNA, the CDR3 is TGTGCCAGCAGCTTAGATCCCGGGACGAACACCGGGGAGCTGTTTTTT. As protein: CASSLDPGTNTGELFF.

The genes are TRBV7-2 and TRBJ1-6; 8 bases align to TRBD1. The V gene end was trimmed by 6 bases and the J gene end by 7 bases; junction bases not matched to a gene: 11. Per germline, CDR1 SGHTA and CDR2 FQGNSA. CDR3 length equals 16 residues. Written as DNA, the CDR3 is TGTGCCAGCAGACAGGACAGGGCAATTTCAAATTCACCCCTCCACTTT. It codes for CASRQDRAISNSPLHF.

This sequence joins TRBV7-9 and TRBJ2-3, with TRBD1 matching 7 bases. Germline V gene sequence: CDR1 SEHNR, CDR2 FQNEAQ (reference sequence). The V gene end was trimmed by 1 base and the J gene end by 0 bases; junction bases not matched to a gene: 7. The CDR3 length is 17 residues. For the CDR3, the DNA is TGTGCCAGCAGCTTAGTGGTTTTGACAGGGAGCACAGATACGCAGTATTTT. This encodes CASSLVVLTGSTDTQYF.

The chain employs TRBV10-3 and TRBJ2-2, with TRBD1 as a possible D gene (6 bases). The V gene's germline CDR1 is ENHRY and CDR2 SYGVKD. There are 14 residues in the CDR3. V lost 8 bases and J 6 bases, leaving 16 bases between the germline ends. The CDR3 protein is CAIGRGGSPGELFF. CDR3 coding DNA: TGTGCCATCGGTCGAGGGGGATCACCCGGGGAGCTGTTTTTT.

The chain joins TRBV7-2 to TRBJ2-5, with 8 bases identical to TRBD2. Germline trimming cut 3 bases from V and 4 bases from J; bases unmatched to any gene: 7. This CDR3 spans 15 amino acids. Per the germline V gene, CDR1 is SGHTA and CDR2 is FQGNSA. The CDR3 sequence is CASSFNRGGRETQYF. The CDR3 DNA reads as TGTGCCAGCAGCTTTAATCGGGGGGGAAGAGAGACCCAGTACTTC.

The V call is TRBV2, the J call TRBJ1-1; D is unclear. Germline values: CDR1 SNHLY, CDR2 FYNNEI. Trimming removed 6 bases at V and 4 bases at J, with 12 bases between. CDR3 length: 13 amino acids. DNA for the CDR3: TGTGCCAGCAGCGTACACAGAACCACTGAAGCTTTCTTT. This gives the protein CASSVHRTTEAFF. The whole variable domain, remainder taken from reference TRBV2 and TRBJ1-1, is EPEVTQTPSHQVTQMGQEVILRCVPISNHLYFYWYRQILGQKVEFLVSFYNNEISEKSEIFDDQFSVERPDGSNFTLKIRSTKLEDSAMYFCASSVHRTTEAFFGQGTRLTVV.

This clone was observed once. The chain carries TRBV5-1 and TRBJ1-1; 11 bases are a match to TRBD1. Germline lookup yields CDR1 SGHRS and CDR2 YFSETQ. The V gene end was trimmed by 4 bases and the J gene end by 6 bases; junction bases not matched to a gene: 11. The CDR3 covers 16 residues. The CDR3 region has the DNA TGCGCCAGCAGCGGCCGGGACAGGGGGATGGCTTCTGAAGCTTTCTTT. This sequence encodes CASSGRDRGMASEAFF.

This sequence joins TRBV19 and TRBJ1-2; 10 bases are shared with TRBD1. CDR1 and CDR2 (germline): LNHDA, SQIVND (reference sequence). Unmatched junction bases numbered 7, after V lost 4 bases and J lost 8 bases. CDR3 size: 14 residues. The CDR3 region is CASSTWDRGNGYTF. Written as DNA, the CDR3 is TGTGCCAGTAGTACCTGGGACAGGGGAAACGGCTACACCTTC.

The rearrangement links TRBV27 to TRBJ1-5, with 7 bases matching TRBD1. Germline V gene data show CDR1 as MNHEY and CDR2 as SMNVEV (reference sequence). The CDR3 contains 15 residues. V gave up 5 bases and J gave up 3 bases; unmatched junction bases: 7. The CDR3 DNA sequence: TGTGCCAGCAGTCCCATAGGGACAGCCAATCAGCCCCAGCATTTT. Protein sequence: CASSPIGTANQPQHF.